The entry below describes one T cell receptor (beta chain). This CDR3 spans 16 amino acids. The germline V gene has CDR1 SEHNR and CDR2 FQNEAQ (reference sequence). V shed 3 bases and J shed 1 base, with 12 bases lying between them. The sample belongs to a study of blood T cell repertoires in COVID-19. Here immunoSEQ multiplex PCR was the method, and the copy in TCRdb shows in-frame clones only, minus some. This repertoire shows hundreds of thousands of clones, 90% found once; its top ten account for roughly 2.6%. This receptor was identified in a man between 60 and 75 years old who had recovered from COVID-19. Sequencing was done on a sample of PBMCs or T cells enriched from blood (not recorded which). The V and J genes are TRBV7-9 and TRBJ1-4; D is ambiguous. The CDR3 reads CASSFDWGGTNEKLFF. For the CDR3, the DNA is TGTGCCAGCAGCTTCGACTGGGGAGGAACTAATGAAAAACTGTTTTTT.